One sample yielded the 24 T cell receptor beta chains listed below, sequenced in a study of blood T cell repertoires in COVID-19. Sequencing used immunoSEQ multiplex PCR; TCRdb keeps in-frame clones, though not all of them. The sample has over 45,000 clones, about 92% seen once. Sample: peripheral blood. These receptors originate from an elderly woman with acute or convalescent COVID-19.

Here the CDR3 DNA reads TGTGCCAGCAGCTTGGCGCCGGGTAGACAAGAGACCCAGTACTTC. This codes for CASSLAPGRQETQYF. This sequence joins TRBV5-4 and TRBJ2-5; D call uncertain. Trimming removed 0 bases from V and 2 bases from J, with 11 bases in between. Germline values: CDR1 SGHNT, CDR2 YYREEE (reference sequence). The CDR3 is made up of 15 amino acids. Together with reference TRBV5-4 and TRBJ2-5, the CDR3 gives the full variable domain: ETGVTQSPTHLIKTRGQQVTLRCSSQSGHNTVSWYQQALGQGPQFIFQYYREEENGRGNFPPRFSGLQFPNYSSELNVNALELDDSALYLCASSLAPGRQETQYFGPGTRLLVL.

The gene calls are TRBV20-1 and TRBJ1-3; possibly TRBD1 for D (5 bases). Trimming removed 6 bases from V and 8 bases from J, with 11 bases in between. Germline V CDR1 and CDR2: DFQATT, SNEGSKA (reference sequence). This CDR3 comprises 11 residues. The CDR3 spells CSAPVGHTIYF. The CDR3 bases are TGCAGTGCACCAGTGGGGCACACCATATATTTT.

This clone appeared a single time. The chain recombines TRBV14 with TRBJ2-6; TRBD1 aligns across 7 bases. The CDR3 is made up of 17 amino acids. J lost 4 bases, V lost 4 bases, and 10 bases had no gene match. Germline loops: CDR1 SGHDN, CDR2 FVKESK. The CDR3 coding sequence is TGTGCCAGCAGCCTAGGGGGCGCAGTGTCCGGGGCCAACGTCCTGACTTTC. Protein: CASSLGGAVSGANVLTF.

The rearrangement joins TRBV2 to TRBJ1-4; 9 bases map to TRBD1. Germline lookup yields CDR1 SNHLY and CDR2 FYNNEI. This CDR3 is built from 16 residues. Trimming at V came to 2 bases and at J to 6 bases, leaving 7 bases not matched to a gene. CDR3: CASSELKGQGYEKLFF. The CDR3 region has the DNA TGTGCCAGCAGTGAATTGAAGGGACAGGGTTATGAAAAACTGTTTTTT. The variable domain in full, completed from reference TRBV2 and TRBJ1-4, reads EPEVTQTPSHQVTQMGQEVILRCVPISNHLYFYWYRQILGQKVEFLVSFYNNEISEKSEIFDDQFSVERPDGSNFTLKIRSTKLEDSAMYFCASSELKGQGYEKLFFGSGTQLSVL.

This chain links TRBV19 with TRBJ2-5; 10 bases align to TRBD1. Per the germline V gene, CDR1 is LNHDA and CDR2 is SQIVND (reference sequence). The CDR3 totals 14 residues. V shed 6 bases, J shed 4 bases, and the junction held 5 bases outside the gene matches. The CDR3 nucleotides read TGTGCCAGTAGAGACAGGGGGCGCGGAGAGACCCAGTACTTC. Amino acids: CASRDRGRGETQYF.

The CDR3 loop reads CASRPGDVNYNEQFF. CDR3 bases: TGCGCCAGCAGACCAGGGGACGTTAACTACAATGAGCAGTTCTTC. V is TRBV5-1 and J is TRBJ2-1; D may be TRBD1 (6 bases). The germline V gene encodes CDR1 SGHRS and CDR2 YFSETQ. V lost 5 bases, J lost 3 bases, and 15 bases lay in between. The CDR3 has 15 residues.

The genes are TRBV12-3 or TRBV12-4 and TRBJ2-1; D is undetermined. The CDR3 is made up of 11 amino acids. Between the trimmed V and J ends, which lost 7 bases and 3 bases, there was a span of 4 bases. This CDR3 is CASTLYNEQFF. For the CDR3, the DNA is TGTGCCAGCACTCTCTACAATGAGCAGTTCTTC.

The chain recombines TRBV5-1 with TRBJ2-3, with TRBD1 as a possible D gene (6 bases). The ends were cut back, 3 bases at V and 4 bases at J, with 12 bases in the middle. The germline V gene encodes CDR1 SGHRS and CDR2 YFSETQ. This CDR3 comprises 14 residues. The CDR3, as DNA: TGCGCCAGCAGCTGGCAGGGGCACGCAGATACGCAGTATTTT. Translated: CASSWQGHADTQYF. The full variable domain, with the rest looked up from reference TRBV5-1 and TRBJ2-3, is KAGVTQTPRYLIKTRGQQVTLSCSPISGHRSVSWYQQTPGQGLQFLFEYFSETQRNKGNFPGRFSGRQFSNSRSEMNVSTLELGDSALYLCASSWQGHADTQYFGPGTRLTVL.

This rearrangement joins TRBV19 to TRBJ2-2, with D tentatively TRBD1 (5 bases). CDR3 size: 13 residues. Per the germline V gene, CDR1 is LNHDA and CDR2 is SQIVND (reference sequence). Trimming removed 1 base at V and 6 bases at J, with 6 bases between. In DNA, the CDR3 is TGTGCCAGTAGTATAGTAGGGGCCGGGGAGCTGTTTTTT. Protein: CASSIVGAGELFF.

This clone has a single count. CDR3 DNA: TGTGCCAGTAGTACCTCGGCCGGGGAGCTGTTTTTT. It yields the protein CASSTSAGELFF. This chain links TRBV19 with TRBJ2-2; D call uncertain. The CDR3 runs 12 residues. Germline-derived CDR1 and CDR2 are LNHDA and SQIVND (reference sequence). V gave up 4 bases and J gave up 6 bases, with 6 bases separating them.

The rearrangement joins TRBV28 to TRBJ2-7; unclear D gene. CDR3 length equals 12 residues. Germline CDR1 and CDR2: MDHEN and SYDVKM. Trimming cost V 5 bases and J 6 bases, with 11 bases left between them. The chain's CDR3 is CASSEPPGEQYV. Written as DNA, the CDR3 is TGTGCCAGCAGTGAACCTCCAGGCGAGCAGTACGTC.

The chain couples TRBV4-1 to TRBJ1-2, with 10 bases lining up with TRBD1. The germline V gene encodes CDR1 MGHRA and CDR2 YSYEKL. There are 17 residues in the CDR3. The V gene end was trimmed by 2 bases and the J gene end by 4 bases; junction bases not matched to a gene: 10. CDR3 protein: CASSQKFGQGEGYGYTF. In DNA form, the CDR3 reads TGCGCCAGCAGCCAAAAATTCGGACAGGGGGAGGGCTATGGCTACACCTTC.

J is TRBJ2-3 and V is TRBV19, with 8 bases matching TRBD2. CDR3 length: 15 residues. Germline CDR1 LNHDA, CDR2 SQIVND (reference sequence). J lost 4 bases, V lost 5 bases, and 8 bases had no gene match. The DNA of the CDR3 is TGTGCCAGTAGTGATCGGGGGGGCGGGGCAGATACGCAGTATTTT. Its protein product is CASSDRGGGADTQYF.

This rearrangement joins TRBV6-2 or TRBV6-3 to TRBJ2-5; TRBD2 is a possible D gene (6 bases). CDR1 and CDR2 from the germline V gene are MNHEY and SVGEGT. Between the trimmed V and J ends, which lost 5 bases and 0 bases, there was a span of 7 bases. The CDR3 has 13 amino acids. The CDR3 loop is CASSRGYQETQYF. The CDR3 coding sequence is TGTGCCAGCAGTCGGGGGTACCAAGAGACCCAGTACTTC.

The chain joins TRBV4-2 to TRBJ1-4; 8 nucleotides align to TRBD1. The CDR3 runs to 14 residues. Losses at the gene ends were 8 bases for V and 8 bases for J; bases not matched to a gene: 10. Germline CDR1 is LGHNA and CDR2 is YNFKEQ. The CDR3, as DNA: TGTGCCAGCTCGACCGGGACAGGACTAGAAAAACTGTTTTTT. It codes for CASSTGTGLEKLFF.

The rearrangement joins TRBV11-3 to TRBJ1-1; 8 nucleotides align to TRBD1. The CDR3 consists of 14 residues. Looked up from germline, CDR1 is SGHNT and CDR2 is YENEEA. J gave up 3 bases and V 6 bases, and 6 bases lay outside the gene matches. CDR3 in DNA: TGTGCCAGCAGTCCGACAGGGGAGGACACTGAAGCTTTCTTT. Protein sequence: CASSPTGEDTEAFF.

The J gene is TRBJ1-2, the V gene TRBV7-9, with TRBD1 as a possible D gene (6 bases). V lost 4 bases and J lost 8, with 8 bases in between. The CDR3 totals 11 residues. Germline lookup yields CDR1 SEHNR and CDR2 FQNEAQ (reference sequence). The DNA of the CDR3 is TGTGCCAGCAGCTCACAGGGCGGCTACACCTTC. Translating gives CASSSQGGYTF. Complete variable domain (other parts from reference TRBV7-9 and TRBJ1-2): DTGVSQNPRHKITKRGQNVTFRCDPISEHNRLYWYRQTLGQGPEFLTYFQNEAQLEKSRLLSDRFSAERPKGSFSTLEIQRTEQGDSAMYLCASSSQGGYTFGSGTRLTVV.

This rearrangement joins TRBV2 to TRBJ2-1; 8 nucleotides line up with TRBD2. Germline trimming cut 4 bases from V and 4 bases from J; bases unmatched to any gene: 6. Germline CDR1 is SNHLY and CDR2 is FYNNEI. The CDR3 runs 15 residues. The CDR3: CASSVLSGGYNEQFF. The CDR3 nucleotides are TGTGCCAGCAGTGTCTTAAGCGGGGGTTACAATGAGCAGTTCTTC.

The rearrangement joins TRBV29-1 to TRBJ2-7, with TRBD1 matching 7 bases. The length of the CDR3 is 14 residues. V gave up 5 bases and J gave up 2 bases; unmatched junction bases: 9. Germline-derived CDR1 and CDR2 are SQVTM and ANQGSEA. CDR3 sequence reads: CSVPRQGSTYEQYV. CDR3 DNA: TGCAGCGTTCCGAGACAGGGTTCCACCTACGAGCAGTACGTC.

This rearrangement joins TRBV5-6 to TRBJ1-3, with D possibly matching TRBD1 (6 bases). Germline values: CDR1 SGHDT, CDR2 YYEEEE. Trimming pared 3 bases from V and 1 base from J, leaving 8 bases between. CDR3 size: 14 residues. The CDR3 reads CASSWGRSGNTIYF. CDR3 sequence (DNA): TGTGCCAGCAGCTGGGGGCGATCTGGAAACACCATATATTTT.

The chain has TRBV27 and TRBJ2-3; D is possibly TRBD2 (5 bases). Germline V CDR1 and CDR2: MNHEY, SMNVEV (reference sequence). The CDR3 spans 13 residues. The V end was cut by 6 bases, the J end by 11 bases, with 18 bases between. CDR3: CASRTHRGNRQYF. Here the CDR3 DNA reads TGTGCCAGCAGAACGCACCGGGGTAACCGGCAGTATTTT.

The CDR3: CASSPNDGYSTGELFF. In nucleotides, the CDR3 is TGTGCCAGCTCACCTAATGACGGTTACAGCACCGGGGAGCTGTTTTTT. The chain uses TRBV18 and TRBJ2-2; the D is unclear. Germline V gene data show CDR1 as KGHSH and CDR2 as LQKENI. The germline V and J ends were trimmed by 3 bases and 4 bases, with 15 bases remaining between them. The CDR3 sequence is 16 residues long.

This clone has only a few counts. The chain employs TRBV5-5 and TRBJ2-7, with TRBD1 matching 11 bases. This CDR3 has 14 amino acids. The J segment lost 2 bases and the V segment lost 4 bases, leaving 2 bases of the junction unmatched. CDR1 is SGHKS and CDR2 is YYEKEE in the germline V gene (reference sequence). CDR3 coding DNA: TGTGCCAGCAGCACGGGACAGGGGGCCTACGAGCAGTACTTC. Protein sequence: CASSTGQGAYEQYF.

CDR3: CATHPFLDSLSNQPQHF. CDR3 in DNA: TGTGCCACACACCCATTTTTGGACAGCCTTAGCAATCAGCCCCAGCATTTT. The chain uses TRBV28 and TRBJ1-5, with D tentatively TRBD1 (6 bases). Germline V gene sequence: CDR1 MDHEN, CDR2 SYDVKM. The CDR3 is made up of 17 amino acids. Deletions cut 10 bases from V and 0 bases from J, with 22 bases between.